This T cell receptor (beta chain) was recovered during a study of graft-versus-host responses after intestinal transplantation. Overall study: Anti-thymocyte globulin induction preceded about 3 years of tacrolimus and steroid maintenance in all recipients. Overall study findings and caveats: The study associated peak circulating GvH clone levels with early post-transplant HvG declines.

TCRdb's table, derived via immunoSEQ multiplex PCR, lists solely in-frame clones and lacks some. The top ten clones hold around 0.23% of a sample with some 48,000 clones, around 95% of them seen once. This CDR3 has 14 residues. The germline V gene has CDR1 SGHRS and CDR2 YFSETQ. The V end lost 4 bases, the J end lost 5 bases, and 15 bases lay between the germline ends. Note on this clone: Its antigen is unidentified.

This receptor was obtained from a human donor who was the organ donor for an intestinal transplant. The chain has TRBV5-1 and TRBJ1-2; D possibly corresponds to TRBD1 (5 bases). The sequences come from unstimulated CD8+ T cells sorted from spleen or lymph node cells, collected before transplant. The CDR3 protein is CASSPGGGRYGYTF. The CDR3 coding sequence is TGCGCCAGCAGCCCCGGCGGGGGTAGGTATGGCTACACCTTC.